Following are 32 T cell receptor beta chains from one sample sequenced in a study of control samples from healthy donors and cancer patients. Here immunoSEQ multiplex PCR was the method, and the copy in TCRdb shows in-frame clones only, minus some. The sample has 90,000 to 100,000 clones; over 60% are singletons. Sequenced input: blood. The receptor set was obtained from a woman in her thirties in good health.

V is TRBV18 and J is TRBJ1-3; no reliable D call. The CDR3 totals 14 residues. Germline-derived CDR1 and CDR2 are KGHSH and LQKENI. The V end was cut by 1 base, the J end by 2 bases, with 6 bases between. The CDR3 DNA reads TGTGCCAGCTCACCACTCCCGGCTGGAAACACCATATATTTT. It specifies CASSPLPAGNTIYF.

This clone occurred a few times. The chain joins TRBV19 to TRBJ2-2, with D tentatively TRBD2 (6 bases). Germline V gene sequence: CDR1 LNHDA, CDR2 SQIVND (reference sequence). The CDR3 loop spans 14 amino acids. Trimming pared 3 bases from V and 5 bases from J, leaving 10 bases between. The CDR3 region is CASSMEGLTGELFF. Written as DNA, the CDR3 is TGTGCCAGTAGTATGGAGGGGCTGACCGGGGAGCTGTTTTTT.

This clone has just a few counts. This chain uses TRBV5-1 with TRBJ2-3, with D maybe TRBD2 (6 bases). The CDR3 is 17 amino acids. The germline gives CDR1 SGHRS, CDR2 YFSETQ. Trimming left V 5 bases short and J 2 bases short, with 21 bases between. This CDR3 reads CASRGGVTGVNTDTQYF. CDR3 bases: TGCGCCAGCAGGGGTGGCGTAACGGGGGTTAACACAGATACGCAGTATTTT.

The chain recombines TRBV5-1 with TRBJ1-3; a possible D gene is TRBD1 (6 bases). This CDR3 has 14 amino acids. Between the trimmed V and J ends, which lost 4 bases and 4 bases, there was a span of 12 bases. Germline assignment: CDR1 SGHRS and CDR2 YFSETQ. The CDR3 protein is CASSSTGFGNTIYF. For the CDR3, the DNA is TGCGCCAGCAGCAGTACAGGGTTCGGAAACACCATATATTTT.

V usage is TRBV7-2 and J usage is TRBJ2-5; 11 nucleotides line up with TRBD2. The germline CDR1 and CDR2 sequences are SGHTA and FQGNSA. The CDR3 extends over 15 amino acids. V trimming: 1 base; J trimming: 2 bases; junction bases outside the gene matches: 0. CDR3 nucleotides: TGTGCCAGCAGCTTAGTAGCGGGGGGGCAAGAGACCCAGTACTTC. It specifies CASSLVAGGQETQYF. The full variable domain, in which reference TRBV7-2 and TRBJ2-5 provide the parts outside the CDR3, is GAGVSQSPSNKVTEKGKDVELRCDPISGHTALYWYRQSLGQGLEFLIYFQGNSAPDKSGLPSDRFSAERTGGSVSTLTIQRTQQEDSAVYLCASSLVAGGQETQYFGPGTRLLVL.

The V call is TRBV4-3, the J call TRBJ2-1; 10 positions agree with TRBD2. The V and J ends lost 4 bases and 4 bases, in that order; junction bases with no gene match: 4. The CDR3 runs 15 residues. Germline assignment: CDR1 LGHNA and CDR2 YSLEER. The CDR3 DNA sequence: TGCGCCAGCAGCCTTCTAGCGGGGGATTACAATGAGCAGTTCTTC. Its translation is CASSLLAGDYNEQFF.

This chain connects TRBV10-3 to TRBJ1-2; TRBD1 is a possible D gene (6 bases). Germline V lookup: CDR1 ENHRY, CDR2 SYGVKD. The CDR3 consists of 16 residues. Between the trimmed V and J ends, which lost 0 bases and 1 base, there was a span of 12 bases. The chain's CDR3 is CAISESTWGLNYGYTF. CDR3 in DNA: TGTGCCATCAGTGAGTCGACGTGGGGGCTTAACTATGGCTACACCTTC.

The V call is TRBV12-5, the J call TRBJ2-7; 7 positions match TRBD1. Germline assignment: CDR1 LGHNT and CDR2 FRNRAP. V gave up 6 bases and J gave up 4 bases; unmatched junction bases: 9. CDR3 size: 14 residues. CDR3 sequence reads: CASGGPDRLYEQYF. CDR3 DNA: TGTGCTAGTGGGGGTCCGGACAGGCTGTACGAGCAGTACTTC.

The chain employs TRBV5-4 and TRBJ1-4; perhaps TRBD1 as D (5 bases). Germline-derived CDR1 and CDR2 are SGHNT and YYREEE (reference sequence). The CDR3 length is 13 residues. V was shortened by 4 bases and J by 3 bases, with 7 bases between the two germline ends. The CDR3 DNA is TGTGCCAGCAGCGTGGGACCTAATGAAAAACTGTTTTTT. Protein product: CASSVGPNEKLFF. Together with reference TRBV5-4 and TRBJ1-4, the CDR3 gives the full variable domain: ETGVTQSPTHLIKTRGQQVTLRCSSQSGHNTVSWYQQALGQGPQFIFQYYREEENGRGNFPPRFSGLQFPNYSSELNVNALELDDSALYLCASSVGPNEKLFFGSGTQLSVL.

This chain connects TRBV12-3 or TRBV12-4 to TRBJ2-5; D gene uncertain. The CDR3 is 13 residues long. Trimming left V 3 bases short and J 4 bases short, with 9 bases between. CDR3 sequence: CASSFGPGETQYF. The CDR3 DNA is TGTGCCAGCAGTTTCGGACCGGGAGAGACCCAGTACTTC.

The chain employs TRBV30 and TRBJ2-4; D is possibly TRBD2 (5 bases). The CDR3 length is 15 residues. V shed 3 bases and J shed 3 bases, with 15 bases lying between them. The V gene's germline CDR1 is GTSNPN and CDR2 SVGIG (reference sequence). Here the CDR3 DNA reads TGTGCCTGGAGCCGGGCGGGCGGTGGCAAAAACATTCAGTACTTC. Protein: CAWSRAGGGKNIQYF.

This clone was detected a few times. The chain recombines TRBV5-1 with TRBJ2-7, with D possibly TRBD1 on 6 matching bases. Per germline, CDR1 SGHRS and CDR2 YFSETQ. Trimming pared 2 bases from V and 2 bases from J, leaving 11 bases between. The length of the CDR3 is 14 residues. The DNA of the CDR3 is TGCGCCAGCAGCTTAGACGGACAGACCTACGAGCAGTACTTC. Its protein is CASSLDGQTYEQYF.

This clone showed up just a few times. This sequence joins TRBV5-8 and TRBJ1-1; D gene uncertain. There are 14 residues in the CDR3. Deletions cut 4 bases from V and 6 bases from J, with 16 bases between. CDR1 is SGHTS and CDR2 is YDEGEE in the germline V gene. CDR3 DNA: TGTGCCAGCAGCCACGGGTCGGGAGGCGCTGAAGCTTTCTTT. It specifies CASSHGSGGAEAFF.

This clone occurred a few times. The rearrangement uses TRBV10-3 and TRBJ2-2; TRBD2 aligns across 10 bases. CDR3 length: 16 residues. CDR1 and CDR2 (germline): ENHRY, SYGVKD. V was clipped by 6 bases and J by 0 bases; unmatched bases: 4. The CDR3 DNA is TGTGCCATCAGAACCAGCGGGGGGGCGAACACCGGGGAGCTGTTTTTT. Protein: CAIRTSGGANTGELFF.

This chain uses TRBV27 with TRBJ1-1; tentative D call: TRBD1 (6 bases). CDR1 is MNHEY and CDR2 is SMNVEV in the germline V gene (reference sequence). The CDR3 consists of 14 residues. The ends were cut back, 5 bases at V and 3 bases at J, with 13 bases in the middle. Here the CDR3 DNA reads TGTGCCAGCAGTGCAACAGGGACCTACACTGAAGCTTTCTTT. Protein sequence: CASSATGTYTEAFF.

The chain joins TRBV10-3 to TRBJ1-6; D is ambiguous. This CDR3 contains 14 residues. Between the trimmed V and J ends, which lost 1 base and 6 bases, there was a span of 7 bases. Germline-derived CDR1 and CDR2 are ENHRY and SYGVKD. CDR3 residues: CAISEWPGNSPLHF. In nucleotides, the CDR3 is TGTGCCATCAGTGAGTGGCCAGGTAATTCACCCCTCCACTTT.

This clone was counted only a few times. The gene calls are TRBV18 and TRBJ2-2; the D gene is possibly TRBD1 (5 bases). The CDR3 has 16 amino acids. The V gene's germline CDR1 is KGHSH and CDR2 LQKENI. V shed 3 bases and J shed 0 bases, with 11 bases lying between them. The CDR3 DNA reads TGTGCCAGCTCACCTAGACAGACTGCGAACACCGGGGAGCTGTTTTTT. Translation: CASSPRQTANTGELFF.

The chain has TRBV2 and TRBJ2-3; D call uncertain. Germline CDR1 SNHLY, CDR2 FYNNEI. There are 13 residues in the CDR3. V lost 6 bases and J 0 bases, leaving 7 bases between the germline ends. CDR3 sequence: CASRLDSTDTQYF. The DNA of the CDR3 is TGTGCCAGCAGACTCGACAGCACAGATACGCAGTATTTT.

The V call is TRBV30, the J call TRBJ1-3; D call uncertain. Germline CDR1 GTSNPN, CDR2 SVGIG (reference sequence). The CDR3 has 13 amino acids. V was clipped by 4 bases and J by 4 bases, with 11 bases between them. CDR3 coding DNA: TGTGCCTGGATTCGAGGCTTGGGAAACACCATATATTTT. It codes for CAWIRGLGNTIYF.

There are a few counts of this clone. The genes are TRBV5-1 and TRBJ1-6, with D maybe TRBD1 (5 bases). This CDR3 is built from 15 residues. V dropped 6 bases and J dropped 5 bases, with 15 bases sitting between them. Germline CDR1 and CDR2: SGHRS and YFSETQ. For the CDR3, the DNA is TGCGCCAGCAAACCCTCCGGGACGGATAATTCACCCCTCCACTTT. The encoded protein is CASKPSGTDNSPLHF.

The CDR3 sequence: CASGTDTLSGNTIYF. CDR3 coding DNA: TGTGCCTCGGGGACTGACACCCTCTCTGGAAACACCATATATTTT. V gene TRBV10-3 combines with J gene TRBJ1-3; the D gene is possibly TRBD1 (5 bases). The V end was cut by 11 bases, the J end by 0 bases, with 17 bases between. Germline CDR1 reads ENHRY; CDR2 reads SYGVKD. The CDR3 is made up of 15 amino acids.

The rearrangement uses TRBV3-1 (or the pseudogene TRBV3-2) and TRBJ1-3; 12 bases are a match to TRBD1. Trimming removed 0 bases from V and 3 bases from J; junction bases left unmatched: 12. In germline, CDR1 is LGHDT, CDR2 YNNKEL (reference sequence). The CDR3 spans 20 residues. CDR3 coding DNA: TGTGCCAGCAGCCAAGATCCTCAAACGGGACAGGGGGCGAGTGGAAACACCATATATTTT. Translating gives CASSQDPQTGQGASGNTIYF.

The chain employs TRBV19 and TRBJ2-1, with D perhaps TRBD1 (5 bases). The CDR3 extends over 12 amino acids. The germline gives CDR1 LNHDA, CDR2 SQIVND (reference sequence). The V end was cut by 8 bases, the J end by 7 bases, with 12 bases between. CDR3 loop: CASDDRRNEQFF. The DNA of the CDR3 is TGTGCCAGTGACGACAGAAGAAATGAGCAGTTCTTC.

The CDR3 is CASSWTGTDTQYF. As DNA, the CDR3 is TGTGCCAGCAGTTGGACAGGCACAGATACGCAGTATTTT. The V gene is TRBV12-3 or TRBV12-4, the J gene TRBJ2-3, with D possibly being TRBD1 (6 bases). This CDR3 has 13 residues. Trimming removed 4 bases at V and 1 base at J, with 6 bases between.

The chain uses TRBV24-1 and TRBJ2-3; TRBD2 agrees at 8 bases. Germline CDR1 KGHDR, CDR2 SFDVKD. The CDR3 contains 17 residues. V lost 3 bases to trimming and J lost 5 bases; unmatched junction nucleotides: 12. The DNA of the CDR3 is TGTGCCACCAGTGATGCCTCCAGCGGGGGCCAAGGAGATACGCAGTATTTT. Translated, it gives CATSDASSGGQGDTQYF.

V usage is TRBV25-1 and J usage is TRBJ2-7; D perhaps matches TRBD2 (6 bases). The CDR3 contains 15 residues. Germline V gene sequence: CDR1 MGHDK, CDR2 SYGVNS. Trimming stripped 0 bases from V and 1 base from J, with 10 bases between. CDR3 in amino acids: CASSEYGGSSYEQYF. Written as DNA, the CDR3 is TGTGCCAGCAGTGAATATGGGGGGTCTTCCTACGAGCAGTACTTC.

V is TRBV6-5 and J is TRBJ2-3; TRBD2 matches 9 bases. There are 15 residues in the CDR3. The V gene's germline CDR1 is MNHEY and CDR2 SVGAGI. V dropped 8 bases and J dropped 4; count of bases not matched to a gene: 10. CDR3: CASASGTSWADTQYF. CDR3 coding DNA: TGTGCCAGCGCGTCGGGGACTAGCTGGGCAGATACGCAGTATTTT.

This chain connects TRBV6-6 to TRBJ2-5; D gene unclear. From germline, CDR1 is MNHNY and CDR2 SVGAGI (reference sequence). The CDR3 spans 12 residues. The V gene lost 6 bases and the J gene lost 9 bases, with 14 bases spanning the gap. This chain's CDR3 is CASSDLRVAQYF. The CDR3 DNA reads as TGTGCCAGCAGCGACCTAAGGGTCGCCCAGTACTTC.

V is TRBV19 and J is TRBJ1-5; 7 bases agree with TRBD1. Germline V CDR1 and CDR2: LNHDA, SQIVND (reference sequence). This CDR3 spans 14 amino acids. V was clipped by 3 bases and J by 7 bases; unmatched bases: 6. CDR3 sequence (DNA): TGTGCCAGTAGTATTGAGGGGGCATGGCAGCCCCAGCATTTT. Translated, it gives CASSIEGAWQPQHF.

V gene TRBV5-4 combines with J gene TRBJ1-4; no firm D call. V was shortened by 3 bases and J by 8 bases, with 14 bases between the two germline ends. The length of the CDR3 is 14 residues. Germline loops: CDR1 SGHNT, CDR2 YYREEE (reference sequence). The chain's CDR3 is CASSSLKEREKLFF. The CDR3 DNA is TGTGCCAGCAGCTCCCTGAAGGAGCGGGAAAAACTGTTTTTT.

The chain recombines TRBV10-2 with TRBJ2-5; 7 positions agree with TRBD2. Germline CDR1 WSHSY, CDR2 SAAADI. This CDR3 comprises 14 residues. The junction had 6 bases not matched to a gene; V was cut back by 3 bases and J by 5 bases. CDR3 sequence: CASSDWGGDETQYF. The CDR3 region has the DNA TGCGCCAGCAGTGACTGGGGGGGTGATGAGACCCAGTACTTC.

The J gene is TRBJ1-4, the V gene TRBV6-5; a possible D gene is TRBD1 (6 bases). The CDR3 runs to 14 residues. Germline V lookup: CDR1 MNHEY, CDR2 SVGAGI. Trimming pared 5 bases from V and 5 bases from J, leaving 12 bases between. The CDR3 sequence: CASSPRGSNEKLFF. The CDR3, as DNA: TGTGCCAGCAGTCCAAGGGGGTCAAATGAAAAACTGTTTTTT.